This is a list of T cell receptor beta chains from one sample in a study of T cell repertoires in cytomegalovirus infection. From the reads, TCRdb called clonotypes with MiXCR, one entry per CDR3 protein. The sample lists around 180,000 distinct CDR3 sequences, roughly 19% occurring once. Sequencing input: PBMCs. The receptors derive from a human donor in good health (CMV status not recorded). Some clones in this sample may be carry-over from other donors' samples. The conserved cysteine and the conserved F or W are not part of the CDR3 here.

V	J	CDR3
TRBV5-1	TRBJ2-1	ASSWQGSPNNEQF
TRBV2	TRBJ2-7	ASSVGTASSYEQY
TRBV7-9	TRBJ1-5	ASSLGGTNQPQH
TRBV20-1	TRBJ1-1	SARETGTEAF
TRBV6-2/TRBV6-3	TRBJ1-1	ASRTPRGMNTEAF
TRBV7-2	TRBJ2-1	ASSLGDLAGRRDRNEQF
TRBV2	TRBJ1-5	ASKSQYSNQPQH
TRBV7-6	TRBJ2-7	ASSPITGTYDQY
TRBV7-2	TRBJ1-1	ASSNNRGEAF
TRBV6-6	TRBJ2-7	ASRERYEQY
TRBV12-3/TRBV12-4	TRBJ1-2	ASRPGRNDGYT
TRBV20-1	TRBJ2-1	SASAVSSYNEQF
TRBV28	TRBJ1-1	ASSSGGQGASEAF
TRBV4-3	TRBJ1-5	ASSQDADSNQPQH
TRBV29-1	TRBJ2-6	SVESPGGANVLT
TRBV30	TRBJ2-1	AWSRSDEQF
TRBV5-1	TRBJ1-1	ASSLTAGTEAF
TRBV7-9	TRBJ1-1	ASSLEGLVGTEAF
TRBV4-2	TRBJ2-1	ASSVLAGGSYNEQF
TRBV28	TRBJ1-2	ASGAAGQALYGYT
TRBV5-4	TRBJ2-1	ASSLKRERNEQF
TRBV7-9	TRBJ1-2	ASSLPSANYGYT
TRBV6-2/TRBV6-3	TRBJ2-5	ASSYPELTQY
TRBV19	TRBJ2-7	ATGGTASYEQY
TRBV7-6	TRBJ2-4	ASSLARAGYIQY
TRBV5-1	TRBJ2-5	ASSLQTSPETQY
TRBV23-1	TRBJ2-1	ASSRDDNEQF